Presented here are 7 T cell receptor gamma chains from one specimen sequenced in a study of γδ T cells in repeated Plasmodium falciparum infection. Gammadelta T cells were flow-sorted from PBMC into Vgamma9/Vdelta2+ and Vdelta2-negative populations for bulk analysis. With CATT, TCRdb re-called clones from the multiplex PCR reads. The table has around 5,000 gamma-chain clones, 3.4% seen once. The sequenced sample consisted of gamma-delta T cells from blood. These TCRs come from a pool of human donors (malaria-infected and uninfected, not separated).

This clone was seen ten or more times. The chain joins TRGV9 to TRGJP. The CDR3 is 17 amino acids. CDR1 and CDR2 (germline): GITISATS, ISYDGTV (reference sequence). V trimming: 6 bases; J trimming: 6 bases; junction bases outside the gene matches: 11. The CDR3 spells CALWRWDVELGKKIKVF. CDR3 nucleotides: TGTGCCTTGTGGAGGTGGGATGTAGAGTTGGGCAAAAAAATCAAGGTATTT.

This clone was seen only a few times. A read error is likely here: a far larger clone is one base away. The V gene reported is TRGV4; the J gene is uncalled. The CDR3 totals 14 residues. Germline CDR1 is EGSTGY and CDR2 is YDSYTSSV. As DNA, the CDR3 is TGTGCCACCTGGGATGGGACCCATTATTATAAAAAACTCTTT. Residues: CATWDGTHYYKKLF.

Of note for this clone: This likely came from a read error, as a far larger clone is one base away. This specimen includes other DNA sequences encoding the same CDR3. The gene calls are TRGV9 and TRGJP. Losses at the gene ends were 4 bases for V and 4 bases for J; bases not matched to a gene: 7. Per the germline V gene, CDR1 is GITISATS and CDR2 is ISYDGTV (reference sequence). The CDR3 runs 17 residues. The CDR3 here is CALWEDSQELGKKIKVF. The CDR3, as DNA: TGTGCCTTGTGGGAAGATAGCCAAGAGTTGGGCAAAAAAATCAAGGTATTT.

A remark on this clone: The protein recorded in TCRdb matches a much larger clone and deviates from this DNA's translation at residue 11, suggesting a read error; the protein here is obtained by translating the DNA. The rearrangement uses TRGV9 and TRGJP. This CDR3 is 17 amino acids long. The germline CDR1 and CDR2 sequences are GITISATS and ISYDGTV (reference sequence). DNA for the CDR3: TGTGCCTTGTGGGAGGTACAACAAGAGTTGAGCAAAAAAATCAAGGTATTT. It specifies CALWEVQQELSKKIKVF.

This clone is labeled as medium-sized. The V call is TRGV8, the J call TRGJP1. The V gene's germline CDR1 is VENAVY and CDR2 YDSYNSRV. The ends lost 2 bases at V and 0 bases at J; junction bases unmatched: 6. The CDR3 consists of 16 residues. CDR3 sequence reads: CATWDKIHTTGWFKIF. As DNA, the CDR3 is TGTGCCACCTGGGATAAAATACATACCACTGGTTGGTTCAAGATATTT.

Regarding this clone: The protein that TCRdb holds for this DNA derives from a much larger clone and differs from the translated DNA at residue 10, which likely indicates a read error; the protein shown here is translated from the DNA. V usage is TRGV9 and J usage is TRGJP. CDR3 length equals 16 residues. Germline-derived CDR1 and CDR2 are GITISATS and ISYDGTV (reference sequence). The CDR3 DNA follows: TGTGCCTTGTGGGAGAGTCGAGAGTTGAGCAAAAAAATCAAGGTATTT. It is translated as CALWESRELSKKIKVF.

With respect to this clone: A far larger clone is only one base removed, so a read error is likely. Other DNA sequences within the sample encode an identical CDR3. V and J are TRGV9 and TRGJ1 or TRGJ2. Here the J gene was assigned by germline matching of the DNA, as TCRdb has none. The CDR3 has 13 amino acids. Germline CDR1 is GITISATS and CDR2 is ISYDGTV (reference sequence). CDR3 in amino acids: CALCLRSYYKKLF. The CDR3 DNA sequence: TGTGCCCTGTGCCTCAGAAGTTATTATAAGAAACTCTTT.